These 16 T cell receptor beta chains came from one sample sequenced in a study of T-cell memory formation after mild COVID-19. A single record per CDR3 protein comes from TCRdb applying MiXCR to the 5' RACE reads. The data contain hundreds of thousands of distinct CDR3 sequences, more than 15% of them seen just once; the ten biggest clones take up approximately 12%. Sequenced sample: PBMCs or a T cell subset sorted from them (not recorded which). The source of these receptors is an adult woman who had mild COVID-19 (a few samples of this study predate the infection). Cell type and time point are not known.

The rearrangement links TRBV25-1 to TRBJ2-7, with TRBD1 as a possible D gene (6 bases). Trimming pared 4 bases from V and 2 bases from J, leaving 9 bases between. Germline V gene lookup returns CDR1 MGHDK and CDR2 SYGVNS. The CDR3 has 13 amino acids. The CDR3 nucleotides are TGTGCCAGCAGTGGACAGGCTACCTACGAGCAGTACTTC. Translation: CASSGQATYEQYF.

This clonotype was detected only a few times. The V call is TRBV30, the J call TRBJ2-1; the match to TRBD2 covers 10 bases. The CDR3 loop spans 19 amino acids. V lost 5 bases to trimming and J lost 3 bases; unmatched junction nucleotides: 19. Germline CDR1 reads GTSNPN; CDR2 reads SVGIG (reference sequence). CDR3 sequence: CAWARGTGLAVPVYNEQFF. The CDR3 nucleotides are TGTGCCTGGGCTCGGGGGACAGGACTAGCGGTACCTGTCTACAATGAGCAGTTCTTC.

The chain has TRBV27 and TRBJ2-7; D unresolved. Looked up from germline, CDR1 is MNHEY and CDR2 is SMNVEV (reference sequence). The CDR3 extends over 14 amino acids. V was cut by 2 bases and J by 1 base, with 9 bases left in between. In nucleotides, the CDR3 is TGTGCCAGCAGTTTACAGCTAGGGTCCTACGAGCAGTACTTC. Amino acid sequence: CASSLQLGSYEQYF.

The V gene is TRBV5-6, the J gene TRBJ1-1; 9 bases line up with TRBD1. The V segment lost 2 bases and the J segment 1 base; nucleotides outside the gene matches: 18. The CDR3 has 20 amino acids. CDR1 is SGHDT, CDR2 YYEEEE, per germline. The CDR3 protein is CASSLLALSVQGAENTEAFF. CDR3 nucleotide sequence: TGTGCCAGCAGCTTATTAGCCCTATCGGTACAGGGGGCTGAGAACACTGAAGCTTTCTTT.

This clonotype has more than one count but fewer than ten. CDR3 sequence: CASSVYPELNEKLFF. In nucleotides, the CDR3 is TGTGCCAGCAGCGTATACCCAGAGTTGAATGAAAAACTGTTTTTT. V is TRBV9 and J is TRBJ1-4; D is unclear. The ends were cut back, 1 base at V and 5 bases at J, with 12 bases in the middle. The CDR3 runs 15 residues. Germline assignment: CDR1 SGDLS and CDR2 YYNGEE.

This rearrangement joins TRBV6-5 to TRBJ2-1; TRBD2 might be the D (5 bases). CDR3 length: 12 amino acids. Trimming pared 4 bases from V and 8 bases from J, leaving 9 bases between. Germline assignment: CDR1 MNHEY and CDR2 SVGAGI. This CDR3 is CASSFAGDEQFF. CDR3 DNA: TGTGCCAGCAGTTTCGCGGGTGATGAGCAGTTCTTC.

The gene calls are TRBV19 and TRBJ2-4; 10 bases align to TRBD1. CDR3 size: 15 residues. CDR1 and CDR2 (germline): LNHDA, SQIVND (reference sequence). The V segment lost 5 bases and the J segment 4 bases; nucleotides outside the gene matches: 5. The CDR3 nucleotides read TGTGCCAGTAGTCCTCGACAGGGGGCTAAAAACATTCAGTACTTC. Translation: CASSPRQGAKNIQYF.

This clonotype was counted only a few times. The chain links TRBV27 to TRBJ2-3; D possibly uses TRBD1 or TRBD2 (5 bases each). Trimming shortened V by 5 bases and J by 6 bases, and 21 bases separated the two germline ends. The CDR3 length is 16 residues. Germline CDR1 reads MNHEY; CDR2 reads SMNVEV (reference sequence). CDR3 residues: CASSHPGTLSRDTQYF. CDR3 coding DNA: TGTGCCAGCAGTCATCCCGGGACCCTGAGCCGGGATACGCAGTATTTT.

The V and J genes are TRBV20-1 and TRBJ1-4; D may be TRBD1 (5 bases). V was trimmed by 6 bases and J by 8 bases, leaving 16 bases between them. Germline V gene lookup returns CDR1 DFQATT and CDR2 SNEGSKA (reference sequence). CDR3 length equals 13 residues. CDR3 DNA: TGCAGTGCGCGAAGGGGAGTGAGGGAAAAACTGTTTTTT. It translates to CSARRGVREKLFF.

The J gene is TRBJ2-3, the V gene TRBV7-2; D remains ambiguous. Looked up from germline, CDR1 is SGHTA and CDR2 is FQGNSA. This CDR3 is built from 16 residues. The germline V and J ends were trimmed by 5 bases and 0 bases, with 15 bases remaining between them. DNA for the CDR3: TGTGCCAGCAGCCAAGGGTCAGGAATTAGCACAGATACGCAGTATTTT. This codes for CASSQGSGISTDTQYF.

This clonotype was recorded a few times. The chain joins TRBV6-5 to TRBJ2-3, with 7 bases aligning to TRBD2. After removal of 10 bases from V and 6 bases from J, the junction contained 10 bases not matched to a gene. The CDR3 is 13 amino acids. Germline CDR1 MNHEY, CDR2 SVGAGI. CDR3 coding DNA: TGTGCCACCCGAAGGGAGGGTACCGATACGCAGTATTTT. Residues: CATRREGTDTQYF.

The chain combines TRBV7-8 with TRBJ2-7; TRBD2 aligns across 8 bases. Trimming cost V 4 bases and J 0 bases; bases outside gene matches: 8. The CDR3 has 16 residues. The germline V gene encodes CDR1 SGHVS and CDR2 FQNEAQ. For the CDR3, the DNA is TGTGCCAGCAGCTCGGGGGGGAGGGACGGCTCCTACGAGCAGTACTTC. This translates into CASSSGGRDGSYEQYF.

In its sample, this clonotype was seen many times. The CDR3 sequence: CASSLGTTSTDTQYF. The CDR3, as DNA: TGTGCCAGCAGCCTCGGGACGACGAGCACAGATACGCAGTATTTT. The V and J genes are TRBV7-2 and TRBJ2-3; either TRBD1 or TRBD2 may supply D (5 bases each). V was trimmed by 5 bases and J by 0 bases, leaving 12 bases between them. This CDR3 region has 15 residues. CDR1 is SGHTA and CDR2 is FQGNSA in the germline V gene.

The CDR3 sequence is CASSQLDYEDTEAFF. CDR3 coding DNA: TGCGCCAGCAGCCAACTCGACTACGAGGACACTGAAGCTTTCTTT. The chain employs TRBV4-1 and TRBJ1-1; D is undetermined. The germline V and J ends were trimmed by 2 bases and 3 bases, with 13 bases remaining between them. The CDR3 has 15 amino acids. Germline assignment: CDR1 MGHRA and CDR2 YSYEKL.

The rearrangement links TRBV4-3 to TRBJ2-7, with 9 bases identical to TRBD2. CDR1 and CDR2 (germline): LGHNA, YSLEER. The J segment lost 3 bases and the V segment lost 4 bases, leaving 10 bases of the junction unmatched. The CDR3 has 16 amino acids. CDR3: CASSPGLASGVYEQYF. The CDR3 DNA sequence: TGCGCCAGCAGCCCCGGGCTCGCTAGCGGGGTCTACGAGCAGTACTTC.

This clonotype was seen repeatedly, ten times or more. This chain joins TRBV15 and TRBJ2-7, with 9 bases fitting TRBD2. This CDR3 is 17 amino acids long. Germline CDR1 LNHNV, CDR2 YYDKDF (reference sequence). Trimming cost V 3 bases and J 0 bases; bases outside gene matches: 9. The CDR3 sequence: CATSRSRELAGSYEQYF. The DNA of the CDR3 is TGTGCCACCAGCAGGTCTCGTGAACTAGCGGGCTCCTACGAGCAGTACTTC.